Detailed here is one T cell receptor (beta chain). As yet, its antigen is unknown. The sample originates from a study of blood T cells in healthy people across ages. The study, taken as a whole, reports: Age brought a roughly linear fall in TCR beta diversity measured per million T cells. It was the long-lived donors that had more naive CD4+ cells and higher diversity than aged donors.

The second PCR ran roughly 7 to 12 cycles with a sample-barcoded 5' primer and J-beta primers. A template-switch adaptor with 12 random nucleotides tagged each cDNA molecule. A single record per CDR3 protein comes from TCRdb applying MiXCR to the 5' RACE reads. This table holds approximately 940,000 distinct CDR3 sequences, about 48% found once. The CDR3 has 16 amino acids. CDR1 is SGHVS and CDR2 is FNYEAQ in the germline V gene. Trimming left V 1 base short and J 7 bases short, with 17 bases between. The rearrangement uses TRBV7-6 and TRBJ2-1; either TRBD1 or TRBD2 may fit D (5 bases each). The sample comprised blood. The receptor was isolated from a man aged 25-45 years in good health. CDR3 nucleotides: TGTGCCAGCAGCTTAGATTGGGGGAGAGGGTTTAATGAGCAGTTCTTC. It codes for CASSLDWGRGFNEQFF. The full variable domain, its missing parts supplied by reference TRBV7-6 and TRBJ2-1, is GAGVSQSPRYKVTKRGQDVALRCDPISGHVSLYWYRQALGQGPEFLTYFNYEAQQDKSGLPNDRFSAERPEGSISTLTIQRTEQRDSAMYRCASSLDWGRGFNEQFFGPGTRLTVL.